These 29 T cell receptor beta chains were sequenced from one sample in a study of T-cell reconstitution after alpha-beta-depleted transplantation in children (dated by TCRdb to about 2016). The treatment or condition label, read with the paper, signifies: allogeneic hematopoietic cell transplantation with graft depleted of TCRalphabeta T cells and CD19 B cells. Receptor amplification or capture employed PCR. TCRdb records Illumina HiSeq 2500 as the sequencer. To normalize quantification of the TCRbeta repertoire, the TCR libraries were built with molecular barcoding that relied on unique molecular identifiers. TCRdb reran the public reads through fastp at Q25 and MiXCR, keeping productive beta chains. Entries that share a CDR3 protein sequence are merged under the most common genes and DNA. The sample profile shows roughly 100,000 distinct CDR3 sequences; about 7.5% of them were found once. Roughly 17% of the sample rests with the top ten.

The sample consisted of PBMCs, taken before TCRalphabeta/CD19-depleted stem cell transplant. These receptors were collected from a boy between 2 and 15 years old with acute lymphoblastic leukemia, due to receive a stem cell transplant.

This clonotype has ten or more counts. V gene TRBV12-3 or TRBV12-4 combines with J gene TRBJ2-7; the match to TRBD1 covers 10 bases. Trimming took 3 bases from V and 3 from J; bases not matched to a gene: 5. This CDR3 is built from 15 residues. Here the CDR3 DNA reads TGTGCCAGCAGTTTTTCGGGACAGGGGATCTACGAGCAGTACTTC. Its translation: CASSFSGQGIYEQYF.

This clonotype was recorded a few times. V is TRBV7-6 and J is TRBJ2-7, with D tentatively TRBD1 or TRBD2 (5 bases each). Germline assignment: CDR1 SGHVS and CDR2 FNYEAQ. The V end lost 5 bases, the J end lost 7 bases, and 15 bases lay between the germline ends. This CDR3 is 13 amino acids long. This chain's CDR3 is CASSPRGEGEQYF. The CDR3 nucleotides are TGTGCCAGCAGCCCCCGAGGGGAAGGTGAGCAGTACTTC.

The table lists this clonotype with a few counts. V and J are TRBV20-1 and TRBJ2-6, with D possibly TRBD1 on 5 matching bases. V was shortened by 5 bases and J by 0 bases, with 11 bases between the two germline ends. This CDR3 has 15 amino acids. Germline CDR1 is DFQATT and CDR2 is SNEGSKA (reference sequence). For the CDR3, the DNA is TGCAGTGCTGTTAAGGGGAACTCTGGGGCCAACGTCCTGACTTTC. Translated, it gives CSAVKGNSGANVLTF.

This clonotype was counted between two and nine times. The V and J genes are TRBV12-3 or TRBV12-4 and TRBJ1-5; possibly TRBD1 for D (6 bases). CDR3 length: 17 amino acids. Trimming cost V 7 bases and J 6 bases, with 25 bases left between them. The CDR3 DNA reads as TGTGCCAGCACCCCGGCGGGGGGCGCAGGGCGGATTCAGCCCCAGCATTTT. This encodes CASTPAGGAGRIQPQHF.

This clonotype was counted a single time. The V gene is TRBV27, the J gene TRBJ1-6; D is uncertain. V lost 6 bases and J lost 9, with 18 bases in between. The CDR3 is made up of 15 amino acids. Germline-derived CDR1 and CDR2 are MNHEY and SMNVEV (reference sequence). In DNA form, the CDR3 reads TGTGCCAGCAGCCTGGAACCCCAATTTCGTTCACCCCTCCACTTT. It translates to CASSLEPQFRSPLHF.

This clonotype was counted between two and nine times. The J gene is TRBJ2-1, the V gene TRBV20-1; perhaps TRBD2 as D (6 bases). The CDR3 has 15 residues. The germline V gene encodes CDR1 DFQATT and CDR2 SNEGSKA (reference sequence). Trimming shortened V by 5 bases and J by 9 bases, and 23 bases separated the two germline ends. The CDR3 loop is CSAWGVRGSGSEQFF. The CDR3 DNA reads as TGCAGTGCTTGGGGTGTGCGGGGTTCCGGCAGTGAGCAGTTCTTC.

This clonotype came up a few times. V and J are TRBV10-3 and TRBJ2-5; the match to TRBD2 covers 14 bases. Germline V lookup: CDR1 ENHRY, CDR2 SYGVKD. After removal of 8 bases from V and 3 bases from J, the junction contained 5 bases not matched to a gene. The CDR3 runs to 15 residues. CDR3 coding DNA: TGTGCCATCGCGCCGGGACTAGCGGGGGAAGAGACCCAGTACTTC. Amino acid sequence: CAIAPGLAGEETQYF.

This sequence joins TRBV6-2 or TRBV6-3 and TRBJ1-5; 8 bases align to TRBD1. V was clipped by 2 bases and J by 4 bases; unmatched bases: 7. Germline loops: CDR1 MNHEY, CDR2 SVGEGT. There are 16 residues in the CDR3. DNA of the CDR3: TGTGCCAGCAGTTACAGTAGGACAGGGAGGAATCAGCCCCAGCATTTT. The encoded protein is CASSYSRTGRNQPQHF.

This clonotype was observed many times. The chain joins TRBV5-1 to TRBJ1-3; D not certain. CDR1 is SGHRS and CDR2 is YFSETQ in the germline V gene. The germline V and J ends were trimmed by 4 bases and 0 bases, with 14 bases remaining between them. This CDR3 has 16 residues. The CDR3 coding sequence is TGCGCCAGCAGCCAACTGCCAGGCAGCTCTGGAAACACCATATATTTT. Translated, it gives CASSQLPGSSGNTIYF. Looking up the rest from reference TRBV5-1 and TRBJ1-3 gives the full variable domain: KAGVTQTPRYLIKTRGQQVTLSCSPISGHRSVSWYQQTPGQGLQFLFEYFSETQRNKGNFPGRFSGRQFSNSRSEMNVSTLELGDSALYLCASSQLPGSSGNTIYFGEGSWLTVV.

This clonotype has a count of ten or more. The chain combines TRBV7-9 with TRBJ2-1; perhaps TRBD1 as D (6 bases). CDR3 length: 14 amino acids. Germline assignment: CDR1 SEHNR and CDR2 FQNEAQ (reference sequence). V lost 5 bases and J lost 3, with 11 bases in between. CDR3 DNA sequence: TGTGCCAGCAGCCCGATAGGGGGCTACAATGAGCAGTTCTTC. Translation: CASSPIGGYNEQFF.

The V gene is TRBV7-8, the J gene TRBJ2-2; 11 bases align to TRBD1. The CDR3 is 16 amino acids. Germline V gene sequence: CDR1 SGHVS, CDR2 FQNEAQ. Germline trimming cut 5 bases from V and 0 bases from J; bases unmatched to any gene: 2. This CDR3 reads CASSEDRGPNTGELFF. CDR3 nucleotides: TGTGCCAGCAGCGAGGACAGGGGGCCGAACACCGGGGAGCTGTTTTTT. Looking up the rest from reference TRBV7-8 and TRBJ2-2 gives the full variable domain: GAGVSQSPRYKVAKRGQDVALRCDPISGHVSLFWYQQALGQGPEFLTYFQNEAQLDKSGLPSDRFFAERPEGSVSTLKIQRTQQEDSAVYLCASSEDRGPNTGELFFGEGSRLTVL.

The chain has TRBV19 and TRBJ1-1; no clear D. Germline V CDR1 and CDR2: LNHDA, SQIVND (reference sequence). Between the trimmed V and J ends, which lost 3 bases and 2 bases, there was a span of 7 bases. The CDR3 spans 13 residues. CDR3 sequence (DNA): TGTGCCAGTAGTATGGTATCCAACACTGAAGCTTTCTTT. Its translation: CASSMVSNTEAFF.

Only a few counts were recorded for this clonotype. The CDR3 DNA is TGTGCCAGCAGCCCGGGGGGGGGCGAGGTAGAGACCCAGTACTTC. This gives the protein CASSPGGGEVETQYF. The V call is TRBV28, the J call TRBJ2-5, with TRBD2 matching over 8 bases. Germline V lookup: CDR1 MDHEN, CDR2 SYDVKM. The CDR3 sequence is 15 residues long. The J segment lost 4 bases and the V segment lost 6 bases, leaving 10 bases of the junction unmatched. The full variable domain, in which reference TRBV28 and TRBJ2-5 provide the parts outside the CDR3, is DVKVTQSSRYLVKRTGEKVFLECVQDMDHENMFWYRQDPGLGLRLIYFSYDVKMKEKGDIPEGYSVSREKKERFSLILESASTNQTSMYLCASSPGGGEVETQYFGPGTRLLVL.

This clonotype has just a few counts. The genes are TRBV20-1 and TRBJ1-1; 8 bases are a match to TRBD1. V was clipped by 3 bases and J by 12 bases; unmatched bases: 6. The CDR3 runs 11 residues. Germline CDR1 is DFQATT and CDR2 is SNEGSKA (reference sequence). CDR3 protein: CSASPGQVSFF. Here the CDR3 DNA reads TGCAGTGCTAGTCCGGGACAGGTGTCTTTCTTT.

This clonotype came up a few times. The chain recombines TRBV7-6 with TRBJ2-2, with 7 bases identical to TRBD2. Trimming removed 5 bases from V and 0 bases from J; junction bases left unmatched: 6. The CDR3 runs 16 residues. Germline lookup yields CDR1 SGHVS and CDR2 FNYEAQ. DNA of the CDR3: TGTGCCAGCAGCCCTTCGCTAGCGGCGAACACCGGGGAGCTGTTTTTT. The encoded protein is CASSPSLAANTGELFF.

This clonotype was observed many times. For the CDR3, the DNA is TGCAGTGCTAGTTGGTCAGGGGGCGGAAACACCATATATTTT. Translating it yields CSASWSGGGNTIYF. J is TRBJ1-3 and V is TRBV20-1; TRBD1 matches at 8 bases. Trimming cost V 3 bases and J 4 bases; bases outside gene matches: 5. Germline-derived CDR1 and CDR2 are DFQATT and SNEGSKA (reference sequence). The CDR3 sequence is 14 residues long.

The rearrangement joins TRBV2 to TRBJ1-4, with 10 nucleotides matching TRBD1. V lost 0 bases to trimming and J lost 2 bases; unmatched junction nucleotides: 6. Germline lookup yields CDR1 SNHLY and CDR2 FYNNEI. CDR3 size: 18 residues. The chain's CDR3 is CASSEADRGRGTNEKLFF. The CDR3 region has the DNA TGTGCCAGCAGTGAAGCGGACAGGGGGAGGGGGACTAATGAAAAACTGTTTTTT.

Worth noting for this clonotype: This may come from a read error, since a much larger clone is one base off. Lacking the conserved final phenylalanine or tryptophan, this CDR3 likely reflects a read error. This chain uses TRBV5-1 with TRBJ1-3; D not resolved. Trimming cost V 1 base and J 0 bases, with 5 bases left between them. The CDR3 runs to 14 residues. Germline lookup yields CDR1 SGHRS and CDR2 YFSETQ. CDR3 in amino acids: CASSLQSSGNTIYS. CDR3 bases: TGCGCCAGCAGCTTGCAAAGCTCTGGAAACACCATATATTCT.

V is TRBV5-1 and J is TRBJ2-7; maybe TRBD2 (6 bases). The ends were cut back, 5 bases at V and 4 bases at J, with 22 bases in the middle. Germline V gene data show CDR1 as SGHRS and CDR2 as YFSETQ. The CDR3 is made up of 16 amino acids. The CDR3 sequence is CASRPDGARAGYEQYF. The CDR3, as DNA: TGCGCCAGCAGACCCGATGGGGCCAGGGCGGGATACGAGCAGTACTTC.

This chain joins TRBV3-1 and TRBJ2-3, with 9 bases aligning to TRBD2. CDR3 length: 15 residues. Germline loops: CDR1 LGHDT, CDR2 YNNKEL (reference sequence). Trimming took 0 bases from V and 6 from J; bases not matched to a gene: 4. The CDR3 DNA follows: TGTGCCAGCAGCCAAGAGCGAACTAGCGGGGATACGCAGTATTTT. It yields the protein CASSQERTSGDTQYF.

There are many counts of this clonotype. The V and J genes are TRBV20-1 and TRBJ1-1, with D unclear. The CDR3 has 13 residues. In germline, CDR1 is DFQATT, CDR2 SNEGSKA (reference sequence). Trimming shortened V by 5 bases and J by 3 bases, and 13 bases separated the two germline ends. The CDR3 loop is CSAQSPGDTEAFF. In nucleotides, the CDR3 is TGCAGTGCTCAGAGCCCCGGAGACACTGAAGCTTTCTTT.

V usage is TRBV3-1 and J usage is TRBJ2-3; either TRBD1 or TRBD2 may supply D (5 bases each). V shed 4 bases and J shed 2 bases, with 16 bases lying between them. The CDR3 runs 16 residues. Germline V CDR1 and CDR2: LGHDT, YNNKEL (reference sequence). CDR3 nucleotides: TGTGCCAGCAGCCGGGACGGGATCAAAACCACAGATACGCAGTATTTT. Its protein product is CASSRDGIKTTDTQYF.

Many counts were recorded for this clonotype. The rearrangement joins TRBV18 to TRBJ2-3; the D gene is possibly TRBD1 (5 bases). This CDR3 region has 14 residues. V lost 2 bases and J 1 base, leaving 7 bases between the germline ends. Per germline, CDR1 KGHSH and CDR2 LQKENI. CDR3 amino acids: CASSPMGRTDTQYF. CDR3 nucleotide sequence: TGTGCCAGCTCACCAATGGGGCGCACAGATACGCAGTATTTT.

This clonotype was picked up many times. This rearrangement joins TRBV7-9 to TRBJ1-4; 9 bases agree with TRBD1. This CDR3 has 16 amino acids. Germline CDR1 is SEHNR and CDR2 is FQNEAQ (reference sequence). Germline trimming cut 0 bases from V and 8 bases from J; bases unmatched to any gene: 7. This CDR3 is CASSLASGTGKEKLFF. CDR3 DNA sequence: TGTGCCAGCAGCTTAGCTTCCGGGACAGGGAAGGAAAAACTGTTTTTT. The full variable domain, in which reference TRBV7-9 and TRBJ1-4 provide the parts outside the CDR3, is DTGVSQNPRHKITKRGQNVTFRCDPISEHNRLYWYRQTLGQGPEFLTYFQNEAQLEKSRLLSDRFSAERPKGSFSTLEIQRTEQGDSAMYLCASSLASGTGKEKLFFGSGTQLSVL.

This clonotype was detected only a few times. The chain carries TRBV2 and TRBJ2-7; D is uncertain. The V end lost 0 bases, the J end lost 2 bases, and 8 bases lay between the germline ends. Germline loops: CDR1 SNHLY, CDR2 FYNNEI. The CDR3 length is 14 residues. The CDR3 DNA follows: TGTGCCAGCAGTGAAGCCAATCCCCCCTACGAGCAGTACTTC. It translates to CASSEANPPYEQYF. The variable domain in full, completed from reference TRBV2 and TRBJ2-7, reads EPEVTQTPSHQVTQMGQEVILRCVPISNHLYFYWYRQILGQKVEFLVSFYNNEISEKSEIFDDQFSVERPDGSNFTLKIRSTKLEDSAMYFCASSEANPPYEQYFGPGTRLTVT.

This clonotype was seen a few times. The chain is built from TRBV20-1 and TRBJ2-3, with 13 bases aligning to TRBD2. V lost 0 bases and J lost 0; bases outside the gene matches: 6. Germline V gene sequence: CDR1 DFQATT, CDR2 SNEGSKA (reference sequence). This CDR3 region has 18 residues. The DNA of the CDR3 is TGCAGTGCTAGAGATGATACTAGCGGGGGGGGTAGCACAGATACGCAGTATTTT. Protein sequence: CSARDDTSGGGSTDTQYF.

The sample holds a few counts of this clonotype. The V gene is TRBV5-1, the J gene TRBJ2-3; possibly TRBD1 for D (5 bases). The germline CDR1 and CDR2 sequences are SGHRS and YFSETQ. The CDR3 consists of 14 residues. With 4 bases removed from V and 4 bases from J, the gap between germline ends came to 13 bases. The CDR3 is CASSPGYRPDTQYF. In DNA, the CDR3 is TGCGCCAGCAGCCCAGGGTATCGTCCAGATACGCAGTATTTT.

This clonotype was recorded many times. This chain links TRBV28 with TRBJ2-1; 7 bases map to TRBD1. CDR3 length: 16 residues. Trimming removed 6 bases from V and 1 base from J; junction bases left unmatched: 9. Germline V gives CDR1 MDHEN, CDR2 SYDVKM. Here the CDR3 reads CASSRRQGSSYNEQFF. The CDR3 DNA reads as TGTGCCAGCAGCCGCAGACAGGGTAGTTCCTACAATGAGCAGTTCTTC.

Ten or more counts support this clonotype. The rearrangement uses TRBV25-1 and TRBJ1-6; TRBD1 matches at 7 bases. This CDR3 is 16 amino acids long. Germline V gives CDR1 MGHDK, CDR2 SYGVNS. The trim removed 8 bases at V and 10 bases at J, leaving 17 bases unmatched. DNA for the CDR3: TGTGCCAGCGCCCCCACCCAGACAGGGTTCAGGTCACCCCTCCACTTT. Protein product: CASAPTQTGFRSPLHF. The full variable domain, in which reference TRBV25-1 and TRBJ1-6 provide the parts outside the CDR3, is EADIYQTPRYLVIGTGKKITLECSQTMGHDKMYWYQQDPGMELHLIHYSYGVNSTEKGDLSSESTVSRIRTEHFPLTLESARPSHTSQYLCASAPTQTGFRSPLHFGNGTRLTVT.